These T cell receptor beta chains were read from a single sample in a study of cytomegalovirus exposure and HLA in healthy donors. The table came from immunoSEQ multiplex PCR; TCRdb's copy has only in-frame clones and leaves some out. The table shows approximately 160,000 clones, with around 82% occurring only once. Source material: PBMCs. The receptors were gathered from a boy younger than 10 in good health and CMV-seronegative. The CDR3 runs from the conserved cysteine through the conserved F or W.

cdr3_aa: CASSLLAERPGNYGYTF
v_call: TRBV5-6
j_call: TRBJ1-2

cdr3_aa: CASSLVPNSNQPQHF
v_call: TRBV7-6
j_call: TRBJ1-5

cdr3_aa: CASTLTPTVTGNTIYF
v_call: TRBV19
j_call: TRBJ1-3

cdr3_aa: CASSGGLAGRSSTDTQYF
v_call: TRBV5-1
j_call: TRBJ2-3

cdr3_aa: CASSKGNHRGVYEQYF
v_call: TRBV4-2
j_call: TRBJ2-7

cdr3_aa: CASSFKGSGVAYNEQFF
v_call: TRBV5-6
j_call: TRBJ2-1

cdr3_aa: CASSYELSKEAFF
v_call: TRBV6-5
j_call: TRBJ1-1

cdr3_aa: CASSLARERETQYF
v_call: TRBV11-2
j_call: TRBJ2-5

cdr3_aa: CASSQITGVNRNEQFF
v_call: TRBV4-1
j_call: TRBJ2-1

cdr3_aa: CASGVLAVRTYEQYF
v_call: TRBV28
j_call: TRBJ2-7

cdr3_aa: CASSDPRQGDYGYTF
v_call: TRBV6-1
j_call: TRBJ1-2

cdr3_aa: CASSLAGGREKLFF
v_call: TRBV5-8
j_call: TRBJ1-4

cdr3_aa: CASRETGASPYEQYF
v_call: TRBV2
j_call: TRBJ2-7

cdr3_aa: CAIGLTGWNGEAFF
v_call: TRBV10-3
j_call: TRBJ1-1

cdr3_aa: CASSLQGGTPDTQYF
v_call: TRBV5-1
j_call: TRBJ2-3

cdr3_aa: CASSLKGENTEAFF
v_call: TRBV7-9
j_call: TRBJ1-1

cdr3_aa: CASSESGGTYNEQFF
v_call: TRBV10-1
j_call: TRBJ2-1

cdr3_aa: CAWTPGTTYEQYF
v_call: TRBV30
j_call: .

cdr3_aa: CASSIPAGGPPEQFF
v_call: TRBV19
j_call: TRBJ2-1

cdr3_aa: CASRGADYQPQHF
v_call: TRBV6-6
j_call: TRBJ1-5

cdr3_aa: CASMGGLGTGELFF
v_call: TRBV2
j_call: TRBJ2-2

cdr3_aa: CASNPGGAGLLFEQYF
v_call: TRBV7-9
j_call: TRBJ2-7

cdr3_aa: CASSLGHGAVVYEQYF
v_call: TRBV5-1
j_call: TRBJ2-7

cdr3_aa: CANQGLAGSTDTQYF
v_call: TRBV2
j_call: TRBJ2-3

cdr3_aa: CASSIVASASLNEQFF
v_call: TRBV19
j_call: TRBJ2-1

cdr3_aa: CAWSVLAGNNEQFF
v_call: TRBV30
j_call: TRBJ2-1

cdr3_aa: CASSWGQGASGELFF
v_call: TRBV2
j_call: TRBJ2-2

cdr3_aa: CAIRLAGGYEQYF
v_call: TRBV10-3
j_call: TRBJ2-7

cdr3_aa: CASSLKRRTDNYEQYF
v_call: TRBV11-2
j_call: TRBJ2-7

cdr3_aa: CASSLPTPGATSEQYF
v_call: TRBV5-6
j_call: TRBJ2-7

cdr3_aa: CASSLWETGERGSTF
v_call: TRBV7-9
j_call: TRBJ1-2

cdr3_aa: CASSLGQGSVIGELFF
v_call: TRBV5-8
j_call: TRBJ2-2

cdr3_aa: CASSLGPNSGRGETQYF
v_call: TRBV5-4
j_call: TRBJ2-5

cdr3_aa: CASSQEWTGPSYEQYF
v_call: TRBV4-1
j_call: TRBJ2-7

cdr3_aa: CASSFRVGEQYF
v_call: TRBV5-1
j_call: TRBJ2-7

cdr3_aa: CASSQTGLGRQETQYF
v_call: TRBV18
j_call: TRBJ2-5

cdr3_aa: CASSLSRGHSNQPQHF
v_call: TRBV5-8
j_call: TRBJ1-5

cdr3_aa: CASSYLAENTGELFF
v_call: TRBV6-5
j_call: TRBJ2-2

cdr3_aa: CASSIVALYRGHTEAFF
v_call: TRBV19
j_call: TRBJ1-1

cdr3_aa: CASSIWLGTKNTEAFF
v_call: TRBV19
j_call: TRBJ1-1

cdr3_aa: CASSLGGRLDTQYF
v_call: TRBV28
j_call: TRBJ2-3

cdr3_aa: CASLIDRASHLNYGYTF
v_call: TRBV18
j_call: TRBJ1-2

cdr3_aa: CASSSGGGQGTEAFF
v_call: TRBV5-1
j_call: TRBJ1-1

cdr3_aa: CATQTGGETQYF
v_call: TRBV6-1
j_call: TRBJ2-5

cdr3_aa: CASSPPGATKGPYNEQFF
v_call: TRBV18
j_call: TRBJ2-1

cdr3_aa: CASRIPLPGSTDTQYF
v_call: TRBV2
j_call: TRBJ2-3

cdr3_aa: CSVKDLSENYEQYF
v_call: TRBV29-1
j_call: TRBJ2-7

cdr3_aa: CASSFHRGRRIWNEQFF
v_call: TRBV28
j_call: TRBJ2-1

cdr3_aa: CASSYDRGVETQYF
v_call: TRBV6-5
j_call: TRBJ2-5

cdr3_aa: CASSAPNAEAFF
v_call: TRBV28
j_call: TRBJ1-1

cdr3_aa: CASSRDREETQYF
v_call: TRBV19
j_call: TRBJ2-5

cdr3_aa: CASSLETDRATGELFF
v_call: TRBV5-8
j_call: TRBJ2-2

cdr3_aa: CASSQTTGLGYEQYF
v_call: TRBV5-6
j_call: TRBJ2-7

cdr3_aa: CASSQDPVANRADTEAFF
v_call: TRBV14
j_call: TRBJ1-1

cdr3_aa: CASSLKPGGTEAFF
v_call: TRBV5-1
j_call: TRBJ1-1

cdr3_aa: CSALKEKLFF
v_call: TRBV20-1
j_call: TRBJ1-4

cdr3_aa: CASSLGGGARIYTDTQYF
v_call: TRBV5-6
j_call: TRBJ2-3

cdr3_aa: CASSVDLAGEDTQYF
v_call: TRBV9
j_call: TRBJ2-3